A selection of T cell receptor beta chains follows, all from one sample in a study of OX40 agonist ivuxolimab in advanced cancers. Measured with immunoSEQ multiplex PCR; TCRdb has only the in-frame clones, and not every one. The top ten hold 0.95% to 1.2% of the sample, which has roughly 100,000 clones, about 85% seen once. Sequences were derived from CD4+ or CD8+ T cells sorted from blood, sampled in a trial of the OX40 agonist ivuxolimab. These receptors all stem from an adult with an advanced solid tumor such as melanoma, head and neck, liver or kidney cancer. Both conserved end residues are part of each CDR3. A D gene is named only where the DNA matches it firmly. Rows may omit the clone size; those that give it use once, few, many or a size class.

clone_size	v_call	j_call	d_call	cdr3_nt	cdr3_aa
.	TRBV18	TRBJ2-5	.	TGTGCCAGCTCACCACGACGCGAAGAGACCCAGTACTTC	CASSPRREETQYF
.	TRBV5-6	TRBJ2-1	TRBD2	TGTGCCAGCAGCTTCCGACTAGCGGGTTACAATGAGCAGTTCTTC	CASSFRLAGYNEQFF
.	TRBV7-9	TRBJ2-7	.	TGTGCCAGCAGCTTAAAGCAAGGGCCCTACGAGCAGTACTTC	CASSLKQGPYEQYF
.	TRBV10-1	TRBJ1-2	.	TGCGCCAGCAGCGCGGGACGGAACTATGGCTACACCTTC	CASSAGRNYGYTF
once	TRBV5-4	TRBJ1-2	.	TGTGCCAGCAGCTTGGCGGGTGCCAACTATGGCTACACCTTC	CASSLAGANYGYTF
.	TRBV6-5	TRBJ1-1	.	TGTGCCAGCAGTTACGATGGGGCTGAAGCTTTCTTT	CASSYDGAEAFF
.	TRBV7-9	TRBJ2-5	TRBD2	TGTGCCAGCAGCCAAGGACTAGCGGGGTACCAAGAGACCCAGTACTTC	CASSQGLAGYQETQYF
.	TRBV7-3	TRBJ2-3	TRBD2	TGTGCCAGCAGCCCACAACACGGGGGGGCTGCAGATACGCAGTATTTT	CASSPQHGGAADTQYF
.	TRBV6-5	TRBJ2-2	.	TGTGCCAGCAGAAGGGTCGGACAAAACACCGGGGAGCTGTTTTTT	CASRRVGQNTGELFF
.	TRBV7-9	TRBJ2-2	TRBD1	TGTGCCAGCAATCAACCGGGACAGGGAACCACCGGGGAGCTGTTTTTT	CASNQPGQGTTGELFF
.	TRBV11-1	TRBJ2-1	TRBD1	TGTGCCAGCAGCCCGAGGGACAGGGGGCTAAATGAGCAGTTCTTC	CASSPRDRGLNEQFF
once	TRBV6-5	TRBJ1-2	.	TGTGCCAGCAGTTACTCGGGTCAGGGCGGAGGCTACACCTTC	CASSYSGQGGGYTF
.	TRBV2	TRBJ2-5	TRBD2	TGTGCCAGCAGCCCTAGCGGGAGGTACCAAGAGACCCAGTACTTC	CASSPSGRYQETQYF
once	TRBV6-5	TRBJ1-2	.	TGTGCCAGCCGACTTAGGTGGGCAACTAACTATGGCTACACCTTC	CASRLRWATNYGYTF
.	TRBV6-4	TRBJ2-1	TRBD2	TGTGCCAGCAGTGAGCGACTAGCGGGGGGCCTCTACAATGAGCAGTTCTTC	CASSERLAGGLYNEQFF
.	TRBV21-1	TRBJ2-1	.	TGTGCCAGCAGCGGCGAGCGGGGGGGACGGAACAATGAGCAGTTCTTC	CASSGERGGRNNEQFF
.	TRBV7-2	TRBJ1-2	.	TGTGCCAGCAGCTTAAAGGCCCAGGGGTATGGCTACACCTTC	CASSLKAQGYGYTF
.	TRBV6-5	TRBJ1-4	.	TGTGCCAGCACCGGGGGGGCGGGATTAGGCGAAAAACTGTTTTTT	CASTGGAGLGEKLFF
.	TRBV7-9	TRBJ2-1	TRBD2	TGTGCCAGCAGCTTGCCCGGGACTAGCGGGGGGAATGAGCAGTTCTTC	CASSLPGTSGGNEQFF
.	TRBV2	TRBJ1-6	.	TGTGCCAGCAGGGCCGACTTTAATTCACCCCTCCACTTT	CASRADFNSPLHF
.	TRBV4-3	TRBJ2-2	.	TGCGCCAGCACGAGCCAGGGTAGTGGAAATACCGGGGAGCTGTTTTTT	CASTSQGSGNTGELFF
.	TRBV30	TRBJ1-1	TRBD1	TGTGCCTGGAGGGAAACAGGGGGCGCGGGTGGAGCTTTCTTT	CAWRETGGAGGAFF
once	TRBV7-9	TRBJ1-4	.	TGTGCCAGCAGCTTAACCGAAGCACAGAATGAAAAACTGTTTTTT	CASSLTEAQNEKLFF
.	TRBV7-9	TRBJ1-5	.	TGTGCCAGCAGCTACGGAACGGGGGGGCCCCAGCATTTT	CASSYGTGGPQHF
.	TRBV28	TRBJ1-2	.	TGTGCCACCCGGACAGATGGCTACACCTTC	CATRTDGYTF
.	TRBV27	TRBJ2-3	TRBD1	TGTGCCAGCAGTTTATTGGGACAGGGGTCAGATACGCAGTATTTT	CASSLLGQGSDTQYF
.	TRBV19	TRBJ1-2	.	TGTGCCAGCCAGGGGACACATACTAACTATGGCTACACCTTC	CASQGTHTNYGYTF
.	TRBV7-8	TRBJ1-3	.	TGTGCCAGCAGCACTATACGAGGCTCCATATATTTT	CASSTIRGSIYF
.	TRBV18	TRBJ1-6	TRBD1	TGTGCCAGCTCACCATTTCATACCGGGACAGGGGAGTCACCCCTCCACTTT	CASSPFHTGTGESPLHF
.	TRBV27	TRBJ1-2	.	TGTGCCAGCAGTTTAACCCCGACAGACAACTATGGCTACACCTTC	CASSLTPTDNYGYTF
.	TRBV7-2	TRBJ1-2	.	TGTGCCAGCAGCTTTTACAACTACGAGACGGGAGGCTACACCTTC	CASSFYNYETGGYTF
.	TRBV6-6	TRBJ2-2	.	TGTGCCAGCAGAAAGGACGGGGAGCTGTTTTTT	CASRKDGELFF
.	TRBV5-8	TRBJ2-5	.	TGTGCCAGCAGCTTGAGTCATCTCCAAGAGACCCAGTACTTC	CASSLSHLQETQYF
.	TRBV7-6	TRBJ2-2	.	TGTGCCAGCAGCTTCCGCAGTACCGGGGAGCTGTTTTTT	CASSFRSTGELFF
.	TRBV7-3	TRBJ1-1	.	TGTGCCAGCAGCTACAAGGGAGGGTCTGAAGCTTTCTTT	CASSYKGGSEAFF
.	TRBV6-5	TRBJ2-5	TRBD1	TGTGCCAGCAGTTCGGGACAGGCACGGGAGACCCAGTACTTC	CASSSGQARETQYF
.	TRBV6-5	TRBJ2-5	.	TGTGCCAGCAGACCCCGACGGCTACAAGAGACCCAGTACTTC	CASRPRRLQETQYF
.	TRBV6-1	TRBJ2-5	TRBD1	TGTGCCATCCGGAAGGGGGGAGGGACAGGGGAGACCCAGTACTTC	CAIRKGGGTGETQYF
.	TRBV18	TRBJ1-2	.	TGTGCCAGCTCACCCACGAACGGACCGGGTGGCTACACCTTC	CASSPTNGPGGYTF
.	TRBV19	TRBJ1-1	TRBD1	TGTGCCAGTAGTAGACAGGGTCTCGGCACTGAAGCTTTCTTT	CASSRQGLGTEAFF
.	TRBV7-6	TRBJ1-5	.	TGCGCCAGCAGCAGGACAGATAATCAGCCCCAGCATTTT	CASSRTDNQPQHF
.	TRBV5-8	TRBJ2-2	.	TGTGCCAGCAGCTTGGCTCGCGGGACTAACACCGGGGAGCTGTTTTTT	CASSLARGTNTGELFF
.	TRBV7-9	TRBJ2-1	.	TGTGCCAGCAAGATTGACGGGCAGTCCTACAATGAGCAGTTCTTC	CASKIDGQSYNEQFF
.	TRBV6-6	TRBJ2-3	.	TGTGCCAGCACCAACGGGGATACGCAGTATTTT	CASTNGDTQYF
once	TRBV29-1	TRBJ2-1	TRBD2	TGCAGCACACGACTAGCGAGGAATGAGCAGTTCTTC	CSTRLARNEQFF
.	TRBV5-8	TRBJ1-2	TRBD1	TGTGCCAGCAGCATTGGGACAGTACACCCTTTGGTCTATGGCTACACCTTC	CASSIGTVHPLVYGYTF